This T cell receptor (beta chain) was identified during a study of OX40 agonist ivuxolimab in advanced cancers. As for the study in general: A partial response was reached by three patients: one with hepatocellular carcinoma and two with cutaneous melanoma.

Produced via immunoSEQ multiplex PCR; TCRdb's table is partial and in-frame only. The data contain fewer than 35,000 clones, 80% of them singletons. Per germline, CDR1 SGHNT and CDR2 YYREEE (reference sequence). The CDR3 contains 14 residues. Trimming shortened V by 5 bases and J by 6 bases, and 16 bases separated the two germline ends. The sequencing here drew on CD4+ or CD8+ T cells sorted from blood, taken in a trial of the OX40 agonist ivuxolimab. The sequence derives from an adult with an advanced solid tumor such as melanoma, head and neck, liver or kidney cancer. The chain has TRBV5-4 and TRBJ2-3; perhaps D is TRBD1 or TRBD2 (5 bases each). The CDR3 DNA reads as TGTGCCAGCAGGGGCGCTGACGGGGCGGATACGCAGTATTTT. Translation gives CASRGADGADTQYF.